The clone carrying this TCR beta chain occurred many times. Its antigen is unidentified. These data are taken from a study of T cells after yellow fever vaccination. Study-wide background: Fractions containing few cells were prepared with SMART-Seq v4 Ultra Low Input.

The CDR3 contains 12 residues. Deletions cut 2 bases from V and 4 bases from J, with 2 bases between. Germline V lookup: CDR1 MNHNY, CDR2 SVGAGI (reference sequence). Findings and limits, study-wide: Compared with primary, the secondary response was weaker and peaked at day 5, not 15.

TCRdb reprocessed the 5' RACE reads via MiXCR and lists one record per CDR3 protein. The table shows around 550,000 distinct CDR3 sequences, with under 25% occurring only once. This TCR was sampled from a man aged 30 to 39 who received the YFV17D yellow fever vaccine. This sequence joins TRBV6-6 and TRBJ2-2; D ambiguous. The sequences come from PBMCs, collected 15 days after the yellow fever booster vaccination. Here the CDR3 DNA reads TGTGCCAGCAGTTACCTCACCGGGGAGCTGTTTTTT. Translation gives CASSYLTGELFF.